The rows below give T cell receptor beta chains drawn from one sample of a study of shared clonotypes between healthy human individuals. Method: immunoSEQ multiplex PCR; TCRdb's copy keeps in-frame clones and lacks some. This table holds under 2,000,000 clones, about 95% found once. The sequenced material came from naive CD8+ T cells sorted from blood. The source is a man in his late teens or twenties in good health. CDR3s include the opening cysteine and the closing phenylalanine or tryptophan. D genes are given only for firm matches. Not every row has a clone size; where given, it reads once, few, many or a size class.

-	TRBJ2-7	TRBV18	-	TGTGCCAGCTCACCGCAGGGGAGCCGGCACGAGCAGTACTTC	CASSPQGSRHEQYF
TRBD1	TRBJ2-5	TRBV6-1	-	TGTGCCAGCAGTGAATTGACAGGGGAAGAGACCCAGTACTTC	CASSELTGEETQYF
-	TRBJ1-2	TRBV30	-	TGTGCCTGCGGGACCGACTATGGCTACACCTTC	CACGTDYGYTF
TRBD1	TRBJ2-7	TRBV4-1	once	TGCGCCAGCAGCCAGGCAGGGGGCCACGAGCAGTACTTC	CASSQAGGHEQYF
TRBD1	TRBJ1-5	TRBV5-1	once	TGCGCCAGCAGCTTGGGGCAGGGGGTGCAGCCCCAGCATTTT	CASSLGQGVQPQHF
TRBD2	TRBJ2-7	TRBV9	-	TGTGCCAGCAGCGTAGAAACTAGCGGGAGCACAGGGTCCTACGAGCAGTACTTC	CASSVETSGSTGSYEQYF
-	TRBJ1-1	TRBV30	-	TGTGCCTGGAGTGTACTGGCTTACACTGAAGCTTTCTTT	CAWSVLAYTEAFF
-	TRBJ2-5	TRBV14	-	TGTGCCAGCAGCCCTGGGTGGGGATTCGCACAAATCCACCAAGAGACCCAGTACTTC	CASSPGWGFAQIHQETQYF
TRBD1	TRBJ1-1	TRBV6-5	-	TGTGCCAGCAGACTGACAGGGACCACTGAAGCTTTCTTT	CASRLTGTTEAFF
-	TRBJ2-1	TRBV27	-	TGTGCCAGCAGTTTATTTTCAGGGGAGGCGGAGCAGTTCTTC	CASSLFSGEAEQFF
-	TRBJ1-1	TRBV27	-	TGTGCCAGCAGTCCCAGGGTTGCCGGGTGGAACACTGAAGCTTTCTTT	CASSPRVAGWNTEAFF
TRBD2	TRBJ2-7	TRBV27	-	TGTGCCAGCACCTCTAGCGGGGGGCTCACCTACGAGCAGTACTTC	CASTSSGGLTYEQYF
-	TRBJ1-2	TRBV5-8	-	TGTGCCAGCAGCTTGAGGTCGTGGGGGGATGACGGCTATGGCTACACCTTC	CASSLRSWGDDGYGYTF
-	TRBJ2-1	TRBV18	-	TGTGCCAGCTCACCAGAAGGGTACAATGAGCAGTTCTTC	CASSPEGYNEQFF
-	TRBJ2-7	TRBV18	-	TGTGCCAGCTCACCCACTGGACCCTACGAGCAGTACTTC	CASSPTGPYEQYF
-	TRBJ2-7	TRBV11-2	-	TGTGCCAGCAGCTTAGATGGGGGATGGAGCTCCTACGAGCAGTACTTC	CASSLDGGWSSYEQYF
TRBD2	TRBJ2-7	TRBV4-1	-	TGCGCCAGCAGCCAGGGACTAGCGGACACCTACGAGCAGTACTTC	CASSQGLADTYEQYF
-	TRBJ2-7	TRBV28	-	TGTGCCAGCAGTTTATCGGGTGGTACCTTGGCCTACGAGCAGTACTTC	CASSLSGGTLAYEQYF
TRBD1	TRBJ2-3	TRBV4-1	-	TGCGCCAGCAGCCACCGCGCCGGGACAGGAGTCACAGATACGCAGTATTTT	CASSHRAGTGVTDTQYF
-	TRBJ1-2	TRBV2	-	TGTGCCAGCAGTGGAACGGGTACTCCTGGCTACACCTTC	CASSGTGTPGYTF
-	TRBJ2-7	TRBV11-2	-	TGTGCCAGCAGCTTAAAGGACACCTACGAGCAGTACTTC	CASSLKDTYEQYF
-	TRBJ1-5	TRBV15	-	TGTGCCACCAGCATTTTTCAGGGCGGGCAGCCCCAGCATTTT	CATSIFQGGQPQHF
TRBD2	TRBJ2-3	TRBV9	-	TGTGCCAGCAGCGTCGAAGCGGGGGGCGGGATTCAAGATACGCAGTATTTT	CASSVEAGGGIQDTQYF
-	TRBJ2-3	TRBV11-2	-	TGTGCCAGCAGCTTAGAATGGGGTAGTACAGATACGCAGTATTTT	CASSLEWGSTDTQYF
TRBD2	TRBJ2-2	TRBV2	-	TGTGCCAGCAGTGACCCACGATGGACTAGCGGGGGACTAGGGGAGCTGTTTTTT	CASSDPRWTSGGLGELFF
-	TRBJ2-7	TRBV7-6	-	TGTGCCAGCAGCTTAGAGAGAGGGCACGAGCAGTACTTC	CASSLERGHEQYF
TRBD2	TRBJ2-3	TRBV6-5	-	TGTGCCAGTTCTTTGGCGGGGGGGACAGATACGCAGTATTTT	CASSLAGGTDTQYF
-	TRBJ2-5	TRBV11-1	-	TGTGCCAGCAGCTTAGATACTGAAGAGACCCAGTACTTC	CASSLDTEETQYF
-	TRBJ2-1	TRBV6-5	-	TGTGCCAGCAGTTACTACGGGGGGCGCATCCATGAGCAGTTCTTC	CASSYYGGRIHEQFF
-	TRBJ2-4	TRBV19	-	TGTGCCAGTAGTATAGCGAACAGGGAATCAGACATTCAGTACTTC	CASSIANRESDIQYF
-	TRBJ2-1	TRBV7-9	-	TGTGCCAGCAGCTTATTACTAGGGAATGAGCAGTTCTTC	CASSLLLGNEQFF
-	TRBJ2-7	TRBV6-5	-	TGTGCCAGCAGCTTCACCGGACGAGGGCGTGGGGAGCAGTACTTC	CASSFTGRGRGEQYF
TRBD1	TRBJ2-1	TRBV9	-	TGTGCCAGCAGCTTTCCACAGGGGGCCCTCGATGAGCAGTTCTTC	CASSFPQGALDEQFF
TRBD2	TRBJ2-1	TRBV27	-	TGTGCCAGCAGTTTACAACTAGCGGGGGATTTTAATAATGAGCAGTTCTTC	CASSLQLAGDFNNEQFF
-	TRBJ1-1	TRBV5-1	-	TGCGCCAGCAGCGGGGGAAGGAACACTGAAGCTTTCTTT	CASSGGRNTEAFF
-	TRBJ1-2	TRBV6-6	-	TGTGCCAGCAGTTACTACGCAGGGGACTATGGCTACACCTTC	CASSYYAGDYGYTF
-	TRBJ2-3	TRBV7-6	-	TGTGCCAGCAGCCTCTCCAACGGGGGACTGGGAGATACGCAGTATTTT	CASSLSNGGLGDTQYF
TRBD1	TRBJ2-7	TRBV27	-	TGTGCCAGCGTCGGGACAGGGCGCGAGCAGTACTTC	CASVGTGREQYF
-	TRBJ1-1	TRBV5-1	-	TGCGCCAGCAGCCAACTAACAGGTACCAACACTGAAGCTTTCTTT	CASSQLTGTNTEAFF
-	TRBJ2-2	TRBV5-1	few	TGCGCCAGCAGCTTGGTTTCAGGGGCCAACACCGGGGAGCTGTTTTTT	CASSLVSGANTGELFF
-	TRBJ1-2	TRBV2	-	TGTGCCAGCATCGGGTCAGGGATGGAATCCGGCTACACCTTC	CASIGSGMESGYTF
-	TRBJ1-1	TRBV11-1	-	TGTGCCAGCAGCTTATCAGGTCCAGCTTTCTTT	CASSLSGPAFF
TRBD1	TRBJ2-7	TRBV19	-	TGTGCCAGTAGTCCCCCGGACAGGAGCTCCTACGAGCAGTACTTC	CASSPPDRSSYEQYF
TRBD2	TRBJ2-5	TRBV9	-	TGTGCCAGCAGCGTAGGCGGGGGGGCCAGAGAGACCCAGTACTTC	CASSVGGGARETQYF
-	TRBJ1-1	TRBV6-6	-	TGTGCCAGCAGTTACGGGGACGGCACTGAAGCTTTCTTT	CASSYGDGTEAFF
TRBD1	TRBJ1-6	TRBV11-2	-	TGTGCCAGCAGCTTAAGGACAGGGATTTCACCCCTCCACTTT	CASSLRTGISPLHF
-	TRBJ1-1	TRBV6-1	-	TGTGCCACCAGTCCATGGGTCTCGGGCACTGAAGCTTTCTTT	CATSPWVSGTEAFF
TRBD2	TRBJ2-1	TRBV10-3	-	TGTGCCATCAGGGAAGCTCCGTGGCTAGCGGGAGCCCGAGCGAATGAGCAGTTCTTC	CAIREAPWLAGARANEQFF
-	TRBJ1-1	TRBV13	-	TGTGCCAGCAGCCTAGGCGACACTGAAGCTTTCTTT	CASSLGDTEAFF
TRBD2	TRBJ2-3	TRBV4-1	-	TGCGCCAGCAGCCAAGCGCTTGAACTAGCGGTCACAGATACGCAGTATTTT	CASSQALELAVTDTQYF
-	TRBJ2-5	TRBV7-7	-	TGTGCTAGCAGCCAGGACAGAGAAGAGACCCAGTACTTC	CASSQDREETQYF
-	TRBJ2-3	TRBV6-5	-	TGTGCCAGCAGTTACTCAGACCTGGGCGGTACGCAGTATTTT	CASSYSDLGGTQYF
TRBD1	TRBJ2-7	TRBV15	-	TGTGCCACCAGCAGCCCGGGACAGAGCTACGAGCAGTACTTC	CATSSPGQSYEQYF
-	TRBJ2-7	TRBV4-2	-	TGTGCCAGCAGCCATTCGGAGGGGGGGTTCGAGCAGTACTTC	CASSHSEGGFEQYF